Below, one T cell receptor beta chain is given with its context. Its antigen is unidentified. PCR used 60 Vbeta primers and 13 Jbeta primers. Sequencing was performed with immunoSEQ multiplex PCR; in TCRdb, only in-frame clones are kept and a portion is missing. The sample lists roughly 160,000 clones, roughly 85% occurring once. This sample was taken from a study of cytomegalovirus exposure and HLA in healthy donors. J lost 11 bases, V lost 0 bases, and 10 bases had no gene match. This CDR3 contains 14 residues. Germline V lookup: CDR1 ENHRY, CDR2 SYGVKD. Study-wide points: Later on, a genetic analysis was performed. It linked a missense variant in DCLRE1C with V- and J-gene trimming of TCR beta. Highly shared sequence variants in one cluster were likely a sequencing artifact.

Source material: PBMCs. The chain couples TRBV10-3 to TRBJ2-7, with 7 nucleotides matching TRBD2. The clonotype comes from a man aged 18 to 29 in good health and CMV-seropositive. The CDR3 nucleotides are TGTGCCATCAGTGAGTCGAGCGGGACCCCAAGGGAGTACTTC. Translating gives CAISESSGTPREYF.